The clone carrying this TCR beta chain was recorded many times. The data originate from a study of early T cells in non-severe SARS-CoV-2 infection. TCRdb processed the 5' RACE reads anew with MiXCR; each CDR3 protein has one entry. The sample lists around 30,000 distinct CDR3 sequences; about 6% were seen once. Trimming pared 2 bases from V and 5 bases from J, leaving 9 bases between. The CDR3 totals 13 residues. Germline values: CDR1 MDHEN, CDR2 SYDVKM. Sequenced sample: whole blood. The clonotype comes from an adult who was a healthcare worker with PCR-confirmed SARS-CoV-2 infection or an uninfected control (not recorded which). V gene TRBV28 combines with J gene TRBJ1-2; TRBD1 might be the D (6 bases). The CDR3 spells CASSLVQGYGYTF. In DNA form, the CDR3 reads TGTGCCAGCAGTTTAGTCCAGGGGTATGGCTACACCTTC.